Listed below are T cell receptor beta chains from one sample, sequenced in a study of T cells in Graves' hyperthyroidism and ophthalmopathy. TCRdb passed the multiplex PCR reads through MiXCR, listing each CDR3 protein once. The table shows 280,000 or so distinct CDR3 sequences, with 25% occurring only once. The sample consisted of blood. Source of these receptors: a man aged 35-49 years with Graves' hyperthyroidism that later progressed to Graves' ophthalmopathy. CDR3s leave out the opening cysteine and the closing phenylalanine or tryptophan.

j_gene,v_gene,CDR3aa
TRBJ2-5,TRBV15,ATSRKLAGGPETQY
TRBJ2-2,TRBV6-2/TRBV6-3,ASKPGWATGELF
TRBJ1-1,TRBV11-1,ASSLGTVMNTEAF
TRBJ2-7,TRBV28,ASSLRGQGYEQY
TRBJ2-5,TRBV10-3,AISDSYQETQY
TRBJ2-2,TRBV19,ATKGGIITGELF
TRBJ2-7,TRBV11-2,ASSLEGLFNPREQY
TRBJ2-5,TRBV4-1,ASSHELGSYQETQY
TRBJ2-7,TRBV6-5,ASSLYRGLLYEQY
TRBJ1-2,TRBV27,AGSPWTGTGDGYT
TRBJ1-1,TRBV20-1,SARNRGGPEAF
TRBJ2-7,TRBV6-2/TRBV6-3,ASSSAGGSYEQY
TRBJ1-1,TRBV9,ASSVEGMNTEAF
TRBJ1-5,TRBV20-1,SASSVGRKNQPQH
TRBJ1-2,TRBV28,ASSSPGQTNYGYT
TRBJ2-2,TRBV6-1,ASRRSAAGELF
TRBJ1-2,TRBV30,AWSVPVQGRGYT
TRBJ2-7,TRBV6-5,ASSYSRGTGVSYEQY
TRBJ2-5,TRBV6-5,ASSYSHPGQGVETQY
TRBJ1-2,TRBV9,ASSPTSGANYGYT
TRBJ2-7,TRBV28,ASSFSSGSGYEQY
TRBJ1-1,TRBV30,AWRYGGSAF
TRBJ2-7,TRBV2,ASSATSGRSYEQY
TRBJ2-2,TRBV6-2/TRBV6-3,ASLTRASGNTGELF
TRBJ2-5,TRBV18,ASSPDVSETQY
TRBJ2-3,TRBV2,ASGGQGPGDTQY
TRBJ1-3,TRBV6-1,ASSVSWEFHSGNTIY
TRBJ2-5,TRBV20-1,SARRGAAQETQY
TRBJ2-2,TRBV12-3/TRBV12-4,ASSLAMTSGRFAGELF
TRBJ1-5,TRBV6-5,ASSYTGGGGQPQH
TRBJ2-2,TRBV30,AWSVQGAPPGELF
TRBJ2-7,TRBV5-5,ASSPHSGWAYEQY
TRBJ2-7,TRBV20-1,SARDPRRKGFYEQY
TRBJ1-1,TRBV27,ASSLVFVVGGTEAF
TRBJ1-5,TRBV3-1,ASSPGQSYNQPQH
TRBJ2-2,TRBV12-3/TRBV12-4,ARMLDTGELF
TRBJ1-1,TRBV20-1,SASRDRALTAF
TRBJ2-7,TRBV5-1,ASSSGVEQY
TRBJ1-1,TRBV7-3,ASSFTLTENTEAF
TRBJ2-7,TRBV3-1,ASSQSPGLRVQY
TRBJ1-1,TRBV6-5,ASSFLTGTAF
TRBJ2-7,TRBV15,ATSRLEESHEQY
TRBJ2-7,TRBV29-1,SVEVGRGGEQY
TRBJ2-5,TRBV18,ASSPLEETQY
TRBJ2-7,TRBV19,ASSPSTSYEQY
TRBJ2-7,TRBV5-1,ASSLAVGVSSYEQY
TRBJ2-1,TRBV3-1,ASSRLRMRNEQF
TRBJ2-2,TRBV20-1,SAAGLAGVTGELF
TRBJ2-5,TRBV19,ASSILSASGRETQY
TRBJ1-1,TRBV6-1,ASSESLYTEAF
TRBJ2-5,TRBV2,ASIGNGETQY
TRBJ2-2,TRBV15,ATSRQPTDTGELF
TRBJ2-7,TRBV24-1,ATSDSAPTALYEQY
TRBJ2-7,TRBV18,ASSPETSSNEQY
TRBJ1-3,TRBV5-1,ASSTLGTGNTIY
TRBJ2-7,TRBV30,AWSVVPGGPC
TRBJ2-2,TRBV6-2/TRBV6-3,ASSYSEAGELF